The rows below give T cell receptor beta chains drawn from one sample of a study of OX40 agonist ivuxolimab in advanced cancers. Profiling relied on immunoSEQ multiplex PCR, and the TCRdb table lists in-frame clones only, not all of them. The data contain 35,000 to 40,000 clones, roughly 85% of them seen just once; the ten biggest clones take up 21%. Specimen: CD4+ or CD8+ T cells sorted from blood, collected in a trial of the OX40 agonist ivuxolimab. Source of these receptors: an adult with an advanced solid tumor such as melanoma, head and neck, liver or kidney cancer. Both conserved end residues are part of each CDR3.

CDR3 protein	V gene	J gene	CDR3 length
CASSFRSGRGLGNQPQHF	TRBV28	TRBJ1-5	18
CAISEPILGGTDTQYF	TRBV10-3	TRBJ2-3	16
CASSMGAAFDEQFF	TRBV19	TRBJ2-1	14
CASSLAGGRRDSPLHF	TRBV5-1	TRBJ1-6	16
CASSSDRTLNTEAFF	TRBV5-1	TRBJ1-1	15
CASSLQGGLDYGYTF	TRBV5-6	TRBJ1-2	15
CASSKQGTGNTIYF	TRBV6-5	TRBJ1-3	14
CASSRTGTGGNQPQHF	TRBV28	TRBJ1-5	16
CASSELAGGYNEQFF	TRBV6-1	TRBJ2-1	15
CASSPQVAGVYEQYF	TRBV4-3	TRBJ2-7	15
CASSSRLAGGYNEQFF	TRBV28	TRBJ2-1	16